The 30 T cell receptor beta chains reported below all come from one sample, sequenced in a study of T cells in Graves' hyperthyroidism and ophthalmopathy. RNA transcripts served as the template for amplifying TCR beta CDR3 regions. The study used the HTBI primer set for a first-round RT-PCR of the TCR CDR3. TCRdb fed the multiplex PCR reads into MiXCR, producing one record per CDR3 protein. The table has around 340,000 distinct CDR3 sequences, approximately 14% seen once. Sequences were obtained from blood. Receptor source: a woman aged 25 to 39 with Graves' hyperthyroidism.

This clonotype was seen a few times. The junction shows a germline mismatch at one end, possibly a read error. The CDR3 loop is CASSAGTSGRNEQLF. The CDR3 DNA is TGTGCCAGCAGCGCTGGGACTAGCGGGAGGAATGAGCAGCTCTTC. The V call is TRBV9, the J call TRBJ2-1; TRBD2 matches at 15 bases. The V gene's germline CDR1 is SGDLS and CDR2 YYNGEE. This CDR3 has 15 amino acids.

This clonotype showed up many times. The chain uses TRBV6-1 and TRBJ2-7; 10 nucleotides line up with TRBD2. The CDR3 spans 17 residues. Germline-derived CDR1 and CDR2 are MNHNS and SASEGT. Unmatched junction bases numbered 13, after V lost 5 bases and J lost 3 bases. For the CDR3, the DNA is TGTGCCAGCAGTCGGCTAGCGGGAGTGTTCTTCTTCTACGAGCAGTACTTC. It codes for CASSRLAGVFFFYEQYF.

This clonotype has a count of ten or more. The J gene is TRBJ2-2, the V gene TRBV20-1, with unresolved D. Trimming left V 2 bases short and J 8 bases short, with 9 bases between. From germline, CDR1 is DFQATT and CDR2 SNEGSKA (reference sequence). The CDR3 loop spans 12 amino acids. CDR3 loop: CSARIGYGELFF. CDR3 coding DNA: TGCAGTGCTAGAATCGGGTATGGGGAGCTGTTTTTT.

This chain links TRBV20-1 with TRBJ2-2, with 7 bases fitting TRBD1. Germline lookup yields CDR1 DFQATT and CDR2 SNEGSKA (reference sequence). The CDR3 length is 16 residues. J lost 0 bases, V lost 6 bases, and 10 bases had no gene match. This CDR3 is CSATGQLDSNTGELFF. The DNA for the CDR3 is TGCAGTGCCACGGGACAGTTGGACTCGAACACCGGGGAGCTGTTTTTT.

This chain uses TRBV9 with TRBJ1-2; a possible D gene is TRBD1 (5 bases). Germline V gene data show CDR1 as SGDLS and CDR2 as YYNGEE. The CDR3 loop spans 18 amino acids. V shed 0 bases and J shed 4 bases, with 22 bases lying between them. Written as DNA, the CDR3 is TGTGCCAGCAGCGTAGGAATTTTCCGGGACGCGGATCTCTATGGCTACACCTTC. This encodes CASSVGIFRDADLYGYTF.

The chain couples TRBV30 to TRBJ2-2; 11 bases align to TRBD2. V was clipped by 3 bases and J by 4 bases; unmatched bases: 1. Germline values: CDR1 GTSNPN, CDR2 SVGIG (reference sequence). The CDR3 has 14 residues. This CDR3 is CAWSGTSGTGELFF. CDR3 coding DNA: TGTGCCTGGAGCGGGACTAGCGGCACCGGGGAGCTGTTTTTT.

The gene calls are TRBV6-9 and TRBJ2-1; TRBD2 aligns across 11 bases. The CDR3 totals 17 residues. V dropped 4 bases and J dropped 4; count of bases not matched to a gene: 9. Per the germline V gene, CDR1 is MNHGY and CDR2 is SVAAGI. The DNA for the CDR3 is TGTGCCAGCAGTTCGTCTAGCGGGAGGTTCACTTACAATGAGCAGTTCTTC. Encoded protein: CASSSSSGRFTYNEQFF.

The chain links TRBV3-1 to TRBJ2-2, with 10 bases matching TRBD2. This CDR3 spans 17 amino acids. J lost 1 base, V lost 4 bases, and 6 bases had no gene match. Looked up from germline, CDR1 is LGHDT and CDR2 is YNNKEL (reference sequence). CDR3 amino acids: CASSPLTSGWNTGELFF. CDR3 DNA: TGTGCCAGCAGCCCGCTGACTAGCGGGTGGAACACCGGGGAGCTGTTTTTT.

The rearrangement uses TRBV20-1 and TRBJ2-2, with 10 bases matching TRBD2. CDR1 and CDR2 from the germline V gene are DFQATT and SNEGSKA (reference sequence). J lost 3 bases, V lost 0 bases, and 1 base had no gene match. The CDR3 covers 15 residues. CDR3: CSARDLAGDTGELFF. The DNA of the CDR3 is TGCAGTGCTAGAGATCTAGCGGGAGACACCGGGGAGCTGTTTTTT.

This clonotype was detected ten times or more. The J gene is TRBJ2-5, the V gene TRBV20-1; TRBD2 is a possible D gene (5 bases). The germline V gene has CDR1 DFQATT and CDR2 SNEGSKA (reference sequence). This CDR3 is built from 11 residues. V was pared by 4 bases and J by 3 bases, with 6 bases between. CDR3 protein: CSATGKETQYF. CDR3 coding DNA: TGCAGTGCTACGGGGAAAGAGACCCAGTACTTC.

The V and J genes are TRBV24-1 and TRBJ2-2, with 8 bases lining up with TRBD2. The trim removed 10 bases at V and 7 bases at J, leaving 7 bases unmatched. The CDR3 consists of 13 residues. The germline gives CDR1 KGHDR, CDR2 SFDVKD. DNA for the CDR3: TGTGCCACTACAGCGGGAGCTATCGGGGAGCTGTTTTTT. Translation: CATTAGAIGELFF.

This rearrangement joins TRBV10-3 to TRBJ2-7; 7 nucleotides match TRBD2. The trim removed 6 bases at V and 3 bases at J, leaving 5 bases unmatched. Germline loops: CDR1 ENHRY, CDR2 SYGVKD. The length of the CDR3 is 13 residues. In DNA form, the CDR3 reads TGTGCCATCAGGGCGGGAGACGGCTACGAGCAGTACTTC. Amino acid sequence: CAIRAGDGYEQYF.

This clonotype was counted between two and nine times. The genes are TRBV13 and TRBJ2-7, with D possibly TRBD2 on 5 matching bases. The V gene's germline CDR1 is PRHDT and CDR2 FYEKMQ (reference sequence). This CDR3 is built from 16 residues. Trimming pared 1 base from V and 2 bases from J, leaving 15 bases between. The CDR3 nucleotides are TGTGCCAGCAGCTTAGAGGGCAGCGGTATTCCCTACGAGCAGTACTTC. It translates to CASSLEGSGIPYEQYF. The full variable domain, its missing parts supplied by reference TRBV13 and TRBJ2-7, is AAGVIQSPRHLIKEKRETATLKCYPIPRHDTVYWYQQGPGQDPQFLISFYEKMQSDKGSIPDRFSAQQFSDYHSELNMSSLELGDSALYFCASSLEGSGIPYEQYFGPGTRLTVT.

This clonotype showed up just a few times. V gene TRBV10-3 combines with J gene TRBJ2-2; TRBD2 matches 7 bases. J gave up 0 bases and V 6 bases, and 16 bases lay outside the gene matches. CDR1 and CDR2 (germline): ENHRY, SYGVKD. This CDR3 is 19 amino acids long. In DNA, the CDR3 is TGTGCCATCAGCTCTCCCGGGCCGAGCGGGATTCCGAACACCGGGGAGCTGTTTTTT. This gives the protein CAISSPGPSGIPNTGELFF.

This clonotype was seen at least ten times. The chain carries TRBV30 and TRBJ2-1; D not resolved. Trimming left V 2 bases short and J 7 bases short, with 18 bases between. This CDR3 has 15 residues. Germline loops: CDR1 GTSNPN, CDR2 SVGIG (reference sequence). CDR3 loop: CAWSSVRALENEQFF. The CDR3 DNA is TGTGCCTGGAGTAGTGTTAGGGCCCTTGAAAATGAGCAGTTCTTC.

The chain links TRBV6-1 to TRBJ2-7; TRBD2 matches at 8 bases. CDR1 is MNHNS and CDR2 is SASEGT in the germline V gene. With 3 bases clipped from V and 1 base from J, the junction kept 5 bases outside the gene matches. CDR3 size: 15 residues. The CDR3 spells CASSDLASGSYEQYF. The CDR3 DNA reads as TGTGCCAGCAGTGATCTGGCTAGCGGGTCCTACGAGCAGTACTTC.

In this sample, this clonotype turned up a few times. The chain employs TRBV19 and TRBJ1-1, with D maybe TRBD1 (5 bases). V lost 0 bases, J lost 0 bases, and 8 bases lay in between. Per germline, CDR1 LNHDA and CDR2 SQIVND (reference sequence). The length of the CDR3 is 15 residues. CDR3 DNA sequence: TGTGCCAGTAGTATAGACGGGGGAATGAACACTGAAGCTTTCTTT. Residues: CASSIDGGMNTEAFF.

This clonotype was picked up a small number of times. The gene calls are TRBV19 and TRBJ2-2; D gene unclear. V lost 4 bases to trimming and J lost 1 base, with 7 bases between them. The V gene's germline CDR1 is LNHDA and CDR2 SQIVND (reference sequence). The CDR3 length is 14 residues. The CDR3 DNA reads TGTGCCAGTAGTACATCCGGGAACACCGGGGAGCTGTTTTTT. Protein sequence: CASSTSGNTGELFF.

This CDR3 is CASSSRTGYQETQYF. CDR3 nucleotide sequence: TGCGCCAGCAGCTCCCGGACAGGGTATCAAGAGACCCAGTACTTC. The rearrangement joins TRBV5-1 to TRBJ2-5, with 8 nucleotides matching TRBD1. CDR1 is SGHRS and CDR2 is YFSETQ in the germline V gene. J was trimmed by 2 bases and V by 3 bases; bases with no gene match: 6. This CDR3 is 15 amino acids long. The full variable domain, completed using reference TRBV5-1 and TRBJ2-5, is KAGVTQTPRYLIKTRGQQVTLSCSPISGHRSVSWYQQTPGQGLQFLFEYFSETQRNKGNFPGRFSGRQFSNSRSEMNVSTLELGDSALYLCASSSRTGYQETQYFGPGTRLLVL.

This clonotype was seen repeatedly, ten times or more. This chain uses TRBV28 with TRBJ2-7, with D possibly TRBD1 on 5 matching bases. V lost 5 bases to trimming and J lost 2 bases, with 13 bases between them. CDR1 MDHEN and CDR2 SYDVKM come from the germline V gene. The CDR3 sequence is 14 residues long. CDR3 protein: CASSEGVLTYEQYF. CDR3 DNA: TGTGCCAGCAGTGAAGGGGTTTTAACCTACGAGCAGTACTTC.

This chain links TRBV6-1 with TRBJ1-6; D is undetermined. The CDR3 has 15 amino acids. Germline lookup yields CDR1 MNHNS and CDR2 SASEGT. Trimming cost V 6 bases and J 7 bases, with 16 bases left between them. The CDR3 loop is CASSDLGQANSPLHF. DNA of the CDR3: TGTGCCAGCAGCGACCTCGGCCAGGCAAATTCACCCCTCCACTTT.

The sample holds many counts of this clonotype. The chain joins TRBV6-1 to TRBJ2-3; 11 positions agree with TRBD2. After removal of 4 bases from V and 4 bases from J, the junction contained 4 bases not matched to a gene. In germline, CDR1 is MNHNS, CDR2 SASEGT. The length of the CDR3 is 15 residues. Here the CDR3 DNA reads TGTGCCAGCAGTGTCACTAGCGGGAGTGCAGATACGCAGTATTTT. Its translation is CASSVTSGSADTQYF.

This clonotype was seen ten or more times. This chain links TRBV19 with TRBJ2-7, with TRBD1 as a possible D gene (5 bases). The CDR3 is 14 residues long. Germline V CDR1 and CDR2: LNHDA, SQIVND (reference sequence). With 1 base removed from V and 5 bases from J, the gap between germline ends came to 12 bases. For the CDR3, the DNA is TGTGCCAGTAGTATAGCTCCTGGGGCGCACGAGCAGTACTTC. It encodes CASSIAPGAHEQYF.

CDR3 amino acids: CASSQKSRTSGMATQYF. CDR3 DNA: TGTGCCAGCAGCCAGAAAAGCCGGACTAGCGGGATGGCGACCCAGTACTTC. This chain joins TRBV4-2 and TRBJ2-5; 12 nucleotides line up with TRBD2. The ends lost 3 bases at V and 7 bases at J; junction bases unmatched: 12. Germline CDR1 is LGHNA and CDR2 is YNFKEQ. The CDR3 is 17 residues long.

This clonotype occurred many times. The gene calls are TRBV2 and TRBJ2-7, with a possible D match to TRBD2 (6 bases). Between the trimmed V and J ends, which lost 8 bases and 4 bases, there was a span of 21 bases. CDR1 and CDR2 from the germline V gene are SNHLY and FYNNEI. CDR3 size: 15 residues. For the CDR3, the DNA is TGTGCCAGCCTGGCGGCGGGGCGTCCTGTTTACGAGCAGTACTTC. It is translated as CASLAAGRPVYEQYF.

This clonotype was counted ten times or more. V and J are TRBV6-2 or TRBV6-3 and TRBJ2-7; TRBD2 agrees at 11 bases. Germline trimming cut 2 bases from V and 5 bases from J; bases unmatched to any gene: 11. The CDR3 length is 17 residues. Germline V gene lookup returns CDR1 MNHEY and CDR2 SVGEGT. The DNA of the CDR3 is TGTGCCAGCAGTTACGGGATAGCGGGAGGGCCGGCGGACGAGCAGTACTTC. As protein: CASSYGIAGGPADEQYF.

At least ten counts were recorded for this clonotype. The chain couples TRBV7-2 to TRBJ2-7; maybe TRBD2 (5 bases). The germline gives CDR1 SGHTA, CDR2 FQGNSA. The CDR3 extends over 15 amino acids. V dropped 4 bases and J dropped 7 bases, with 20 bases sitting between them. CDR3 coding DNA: TGTGCCAGCAGCTCGGGAACCGGGATGCTGAAAGAGCAGTACTTC. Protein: CASSSGTGMLKEQYF.

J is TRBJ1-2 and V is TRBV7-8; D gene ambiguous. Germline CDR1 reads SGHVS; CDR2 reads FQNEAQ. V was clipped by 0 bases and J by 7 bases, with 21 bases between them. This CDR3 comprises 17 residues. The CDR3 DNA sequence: TGTGCCAGCAGCTTAGCTGAGACTAGAGATCGGAGCGGTGGCTACACCTTC. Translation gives CASSLAETRDRSGGYTF.

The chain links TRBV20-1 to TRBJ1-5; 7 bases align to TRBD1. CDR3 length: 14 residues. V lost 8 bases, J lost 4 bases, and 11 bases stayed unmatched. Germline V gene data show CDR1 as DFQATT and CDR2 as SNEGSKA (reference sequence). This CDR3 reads CSLNRGEGNQPQHF. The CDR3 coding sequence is TGCAGTCTTAACAGGGGAGAGGGAAATCAGCCCCAGCATTTT.

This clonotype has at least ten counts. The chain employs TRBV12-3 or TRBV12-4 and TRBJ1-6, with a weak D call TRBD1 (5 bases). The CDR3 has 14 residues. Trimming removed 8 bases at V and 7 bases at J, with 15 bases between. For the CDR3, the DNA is TGTGCCAGCGCGCCTCGGGACTTAAATTCACCCCTCCACTTT. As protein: CASAPRDLNSPLHF.